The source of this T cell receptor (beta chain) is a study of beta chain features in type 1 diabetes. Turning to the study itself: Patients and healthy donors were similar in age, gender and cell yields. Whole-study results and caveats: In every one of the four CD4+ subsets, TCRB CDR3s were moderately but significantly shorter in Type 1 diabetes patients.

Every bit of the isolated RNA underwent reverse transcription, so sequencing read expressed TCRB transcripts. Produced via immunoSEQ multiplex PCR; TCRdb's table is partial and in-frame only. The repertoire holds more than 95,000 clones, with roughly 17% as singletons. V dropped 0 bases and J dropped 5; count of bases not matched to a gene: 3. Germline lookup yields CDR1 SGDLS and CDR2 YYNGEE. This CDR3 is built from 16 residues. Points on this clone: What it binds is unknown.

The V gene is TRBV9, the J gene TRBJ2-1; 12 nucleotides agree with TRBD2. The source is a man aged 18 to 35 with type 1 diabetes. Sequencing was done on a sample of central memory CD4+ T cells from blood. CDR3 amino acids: CASSVGRLAGDNEQFF. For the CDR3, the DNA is TGTGCCAGCAGCGTAGGACGACTAGCGGGAGACAATGAGCAGTTCTTC.